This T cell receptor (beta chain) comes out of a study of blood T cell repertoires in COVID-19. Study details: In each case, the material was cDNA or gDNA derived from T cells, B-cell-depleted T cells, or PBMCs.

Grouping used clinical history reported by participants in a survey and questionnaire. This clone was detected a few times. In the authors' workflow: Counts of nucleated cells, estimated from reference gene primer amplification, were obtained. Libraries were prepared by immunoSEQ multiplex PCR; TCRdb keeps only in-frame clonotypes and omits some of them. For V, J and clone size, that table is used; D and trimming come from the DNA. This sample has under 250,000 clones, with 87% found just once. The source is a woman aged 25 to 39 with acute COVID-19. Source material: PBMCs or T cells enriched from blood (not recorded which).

CDR3 sequence reads: CASSPEPGVYEQYF. The CDR3 bases are TGTGCCAGCAGCCCCGAGCCCGGGGTCTACGAGCAGTACTTC. The chain has TRBV7-2 and TRBJ2-7, with D tentatively TRBD2 (5 bases). V was trimmed by 5 bases and J by 3 bases, leaving 14 bases between them. Germline V gene lookup returns CDR1 SGHTA and CDR2 FQGNSA. This CDR3 is 14 amino acids long.